What follows is one TCR beta chain and its context. As yet, its antigen is unknown. This sample was taken from a study of PD-1 blockade in classical Hodgkin lymphoma. Notes on the study in general: Undefined causes, possibly disease activity or prior therapy, underlie the repertoire differences. Complete responders possessed baseline diversity comparable to newly diagnosed patients.

Generated by immunoSEQ multiplex PCR, the TCRdb table keeps only in-frame clones and is missing some. The sample consists of more than 55,000 clones, about 88% of them appearing once. Each and every patient relapsed after autologous stem cell transplantation, and patients got differing brentuximab vedotin exposure. Best responses fell into complete response, partial response or progressive disease. The CDR3 spans 14 residues. Germline V CDR1 and CDR2: SGHRS, YFSETQ. The germline V and J ends were trimmed by 3 bases and 0 bases, with 8 bases remaining between them. J is TRBJ2-3 and V is TRBV5-1, with no clear D. This clonotype originated in a human donor with classical Hodgkin lymphoma. Sequences were derived from peripheral blood mononuclear cells (PBMCs), sampled before the second cycle of nivolumab. The CDR3 region has the DNA TGCGCCAGCAGCTCCGGGCCTAGCACAGATACGCAGTATTTT. This codes for CASSSGPSTDTQYF. Full variable domain (rest looked up from reference TRBV5-1 and TRBJ2-3): KAGVTQTPRYLIKTRGQQVTLSCSPISGHRSVSWYQQTPGQGLQFLFEYFSETQRNKGNFPGRFSGRQFSNSRSEMNVSTLELGDSALYLCASSSGPSTDTQYFGPGTRLTVL.